This entry concerns a single T cell receptor beta chain. Its antigen is as yet unknown. The data were taken from a study of CD8 T cells in Susac syndrome. RNA, at roughly 0.45 to 1 ug, was reverse transcribed with random hexamers. Across 54 Vbeta and 13 Jbeta, TCR beta CDR3 was amplified with immunoSEQ multiplex PCR. MiXCR, applied by TCRdb to the immunoSEQ multiplex PCR reads, yields one record per CDR3 protein. The table lists about 120,000 distinct CDR3 sequences, around 92% of them singletons. The CDR3 spans 14 residues. With 6 bases removed from V and 1 base from J, the gap between germline ends came to 12 bases. Germline CDR1 and CDR2: MNHEY and SVGAGI. Broader study findings: It was acknowledged in the study that the number of individuals who were included in its TCR sequencing and HLA analysis was relatively small.

The sample was CD4+ T cells from PBMCs. The J gene is TRBJ1-1, the V gene TRBV6-5, with D hard to call. This receptor was taken from a human donor with multiple sclerosis. CDR3 sequence: CASRTRESNTEAFF. The CDR3 DNA reads as TGTGCCAGCAGGACGCGGGAGTCGAACACTGAAGCTTTCTTT.